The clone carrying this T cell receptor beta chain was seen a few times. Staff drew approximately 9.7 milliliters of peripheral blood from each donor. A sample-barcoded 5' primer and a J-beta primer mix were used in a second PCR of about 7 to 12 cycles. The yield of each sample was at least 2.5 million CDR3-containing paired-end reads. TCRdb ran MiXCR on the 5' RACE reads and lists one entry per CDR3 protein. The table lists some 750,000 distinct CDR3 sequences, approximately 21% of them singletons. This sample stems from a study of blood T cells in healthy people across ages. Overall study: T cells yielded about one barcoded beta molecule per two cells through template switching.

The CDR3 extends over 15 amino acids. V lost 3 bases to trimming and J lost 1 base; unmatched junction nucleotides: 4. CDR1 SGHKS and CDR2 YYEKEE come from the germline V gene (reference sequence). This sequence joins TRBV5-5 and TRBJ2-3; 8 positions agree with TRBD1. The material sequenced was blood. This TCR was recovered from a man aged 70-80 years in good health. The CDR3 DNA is TGTGCCAGCAGCTCCCAGGGGGCAGGCACAGATACGCAGTATTTT. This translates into CASSSQGAGTDTQYF.